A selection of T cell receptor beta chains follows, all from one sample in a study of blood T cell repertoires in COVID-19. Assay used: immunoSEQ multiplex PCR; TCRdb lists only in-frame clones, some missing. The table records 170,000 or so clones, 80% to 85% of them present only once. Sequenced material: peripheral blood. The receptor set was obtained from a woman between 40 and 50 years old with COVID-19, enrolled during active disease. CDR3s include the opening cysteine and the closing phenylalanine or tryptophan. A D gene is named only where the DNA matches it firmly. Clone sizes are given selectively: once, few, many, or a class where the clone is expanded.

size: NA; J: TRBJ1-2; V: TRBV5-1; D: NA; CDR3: CASSLRGASDGYTF; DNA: TGCGCCAGCAGCTTGCGGGGAGCGAGTGATGGCTACACCTTC
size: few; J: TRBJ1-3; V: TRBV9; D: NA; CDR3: CASSVGGLGGNTIYF; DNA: TGTGCCAGCAGCGTAGGGGGGCTCGGTGGAAACACCATATATTTT
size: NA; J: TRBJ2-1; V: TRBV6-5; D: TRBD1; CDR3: CAVLTGTGIGYEQFF; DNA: TGTGCTGTCCTTACCGGGACAGGAATAGGGTATGAGCAGTTCTTC
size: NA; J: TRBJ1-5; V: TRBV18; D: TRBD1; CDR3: CASSPEQGFQPQHF; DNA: TGTGCCAGCTCACCTGAACAGGGGTTTCAGCCCCAGCATTTT
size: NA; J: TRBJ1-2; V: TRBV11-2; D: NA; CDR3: CASSFLGEGHYGYTF; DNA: TGTGCCAGCAGCTTTCTGGGGGAGGGCCATTATGGCTACACCTTC
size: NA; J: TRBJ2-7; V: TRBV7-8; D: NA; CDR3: CASSLDLGQGTYEQYF; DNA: TGTGCCAGCAGCTTAGATCTGGGGCAGGGAACCTACGAGCAGTACTTC
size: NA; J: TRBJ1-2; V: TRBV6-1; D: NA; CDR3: CASSESTGRINYGYTF; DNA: TGTGCCAGCAGTGAATCGACAGGACGGATCAACTATGGCTACACCTTC
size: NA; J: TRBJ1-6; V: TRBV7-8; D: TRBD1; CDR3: CASSAGQRRSPLHF; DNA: TGTGCCAGCAGCGCGGGACAGAGAAGATCACCCCTCCACTTT
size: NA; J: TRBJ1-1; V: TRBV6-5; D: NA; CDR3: CASSYGGALNTEAFF; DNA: TGTGCCAGCAGTTACGGGGGGGCCCTGAACACTGAAGCTTTCTTT
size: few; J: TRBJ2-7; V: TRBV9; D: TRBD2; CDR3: CASSVAGTSGSYEQYF; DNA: TGTGCCAGCAGCGTAGCAGGGACTAGCGGCTCCTACGAGCAGTACTTC
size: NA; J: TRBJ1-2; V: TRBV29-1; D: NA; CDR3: CSVEPQDTNYGYTF; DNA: TGCAGCGTTGAACCCCAGGACACAAACTATGGCTACACCTTC
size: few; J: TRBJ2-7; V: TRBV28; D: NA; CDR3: CASKDTEQYF; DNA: TGTGCCAGCAAAGATACAGAGCAGTACTTC
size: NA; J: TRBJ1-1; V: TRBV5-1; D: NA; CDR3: CASSLAEVNTEAFF; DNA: TGCGCCAGCAGCTTGGCCGAGGTGAACACTGAAGCTTTCTTT
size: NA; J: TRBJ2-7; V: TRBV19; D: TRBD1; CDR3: CASSRTGSLYEQYF; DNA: TGTGCCAGTAGCAGGACAGGATCCCTCTACGAGCAGTACTTC
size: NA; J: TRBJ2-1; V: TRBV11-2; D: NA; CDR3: CASSLVDGSYNEQFF; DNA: TGTGCCAGCAGCTTAGTGGACGGGAGCTACAATGAGCAGTTCTTC
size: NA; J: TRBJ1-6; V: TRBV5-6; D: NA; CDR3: CASSIGNRVGSYNSPLHF; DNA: TGTGCCAGCAGCATCGGTAACAGGGTCGGGTCCTATAATTCACCCCTCCACTTT
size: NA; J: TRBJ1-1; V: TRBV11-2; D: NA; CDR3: CASSTRTNTEAFF; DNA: TGTGCCAGCAGCACTCGCACGAACACTGAAGCTTTCTTT
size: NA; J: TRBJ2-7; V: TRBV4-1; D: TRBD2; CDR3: CASSQVGTSPYEQYF; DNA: TGCGCCAGCAGCCAAGTAGGGACTAGTCCCTACGAGCAGTACTTC
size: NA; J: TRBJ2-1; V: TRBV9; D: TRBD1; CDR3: CASNLQGFHNEQFF; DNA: TGTGCCAGCAACCTACAGGGGTTCCACAATGAGCAGTTCTTC
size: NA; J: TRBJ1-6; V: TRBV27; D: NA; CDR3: CASRQRGDNSPLHF; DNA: TGTGCCAGCAGGCAACGGGGGGATAATTCACCCCTCCACTTT
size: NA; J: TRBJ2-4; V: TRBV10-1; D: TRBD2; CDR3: CATQDGGMTDIQYF; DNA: TGCGCCACCCAAGACGGGGGGATGACGGACATTCAGTACTTC
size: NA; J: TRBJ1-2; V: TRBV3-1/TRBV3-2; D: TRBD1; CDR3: CASSHVGTGHRGYTF; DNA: TGTGCCAGCAGCCATGTCGGGACAGGGCATCGTGGCTACACCTTC
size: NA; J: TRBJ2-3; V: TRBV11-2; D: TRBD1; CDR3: CASSEGQGNTDTQYF; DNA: TGTGCCAGCAGCGAGGGACAGGGAAACACAGATACGCAGTATTTT
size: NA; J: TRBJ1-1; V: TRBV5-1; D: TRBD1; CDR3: CASSLGGTGAVNTEAFF; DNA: TGCGCCAGCAGCTTGGGAGGGACAGGGGCCGTGAACACTGAAGCTTTCTTT
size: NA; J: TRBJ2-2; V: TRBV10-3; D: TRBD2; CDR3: CAISGTSGRAASGELFF; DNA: TGTGCCATCAGTGGGACTAGCGGGAGGGCAGCATCCGGGGAGCTGTTTTTT
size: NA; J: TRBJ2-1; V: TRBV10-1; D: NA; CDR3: CASSEFPGVNEQFF; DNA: TGCGCCAGCAGTGAGTTTCCGGGAGTCAATGAGCAGTTCTTC
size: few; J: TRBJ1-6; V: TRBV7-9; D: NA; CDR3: CASSLPSSPLHF; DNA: TGTGCCAGCAGTCTTCCCTCTTCACCCCTCCACTTT
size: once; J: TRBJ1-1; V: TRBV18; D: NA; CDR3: CASSAVNTEAFF; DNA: TGTGCCAGCTCAGCGGTGAACACTGAAGCTTTCTTT
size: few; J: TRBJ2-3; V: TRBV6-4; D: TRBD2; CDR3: CASSATSGKDTQYF; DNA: TGTGCCAGCAGTGCGACTAGCGGGAAGGATACGCAGTATTTT
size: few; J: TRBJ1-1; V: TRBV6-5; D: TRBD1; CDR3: CASSYSGGEAFF; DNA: TGTGCCAGCAGTTACTCAGGGGGCGAAGCTTTCTTT
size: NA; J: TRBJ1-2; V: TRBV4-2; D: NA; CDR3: CASSQDRDYGYTF; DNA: TGTGCCAGCAGCCAAGATCGGGACTATGGCTACACCTTC
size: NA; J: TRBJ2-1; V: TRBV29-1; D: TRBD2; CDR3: CSVLQREAANEQFF; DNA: TGCAGCGTTCTACAGCGGGAGGCCGCGAATGAGCAGTTCTTC
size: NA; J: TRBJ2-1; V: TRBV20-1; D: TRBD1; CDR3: CSASPRTGLADEQFF; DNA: TGCAGTGCTAGTCCCCGGACAGGGTTAGCGGATGAGCAGTTCTTC
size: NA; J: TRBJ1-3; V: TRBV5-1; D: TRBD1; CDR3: CASSWDRGTGNTIYF; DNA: TGCGCCAGCAGCTGGGACAGGGGTACTGGAAACACCATATATTTT
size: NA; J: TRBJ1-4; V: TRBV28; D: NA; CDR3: CASSEQGATNEKLFF; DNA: TGTGCCAGCAGTGAACAGGGAGCAACTAATGAAAAACTGTTTTTT
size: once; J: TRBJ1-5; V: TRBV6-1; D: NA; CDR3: CASSDRQPQHF; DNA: TGTGCCAGCAGTGACCGTCAGCCCCAGCATTTT
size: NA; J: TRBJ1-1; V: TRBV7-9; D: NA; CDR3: CASSFDSSTEAFF; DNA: TGTGCCAGCAGCTTTGATTCGAGCACTGAAGCTTTCTTT
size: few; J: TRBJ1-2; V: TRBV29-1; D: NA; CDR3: CSARRDTNYGYTF; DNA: TGCAGCGCCCGTAGAGATACCAACTATGGCTACACCTTC
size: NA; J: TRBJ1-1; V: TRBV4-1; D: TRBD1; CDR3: CASSQVGQGLRNTEAFF; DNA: TGCGCCAGCAGCCAAGTAGGACAGGGCCTCCGGAACACTGAAGCTTTCTTT
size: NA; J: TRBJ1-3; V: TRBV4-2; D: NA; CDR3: CASSPRLGTIYF; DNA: TGTGCCAGCAGCCCACGACTGGGCACCATATATTTT
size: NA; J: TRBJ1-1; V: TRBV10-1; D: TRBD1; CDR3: CASTRQDRDRGGNTEAFF; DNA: TGCGCCAGCACTAGACAGGACCGGGACAGGGGAGGGAACACTGAAGCTTTCTTT
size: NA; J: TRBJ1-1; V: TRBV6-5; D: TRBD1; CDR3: CAAQGANTEAFF; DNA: TGTGCCGCGCAGGGGGCGAACACTGAAGCTTTCTTT